Below are 27 T cell receptor beta chains sequenced from a single sample in a study of blood T cell repertoires in COVID-19. Libraries were prepared by immunoSEQ multiplex PCR; TCRdb keeps only in-frame clonotypes and omits some of them. The data contain 55,000 to 75,000 clones, about four fifths of them singletons. Sequenced: peripheral blood. Source of these receptors: an older man with COVID-19, enrolled during active disease.

This chain uses TRBV10-3 with TRBJ2-5, with D possibly matching TRBD2 (6 bases). The CDR3 has 12 residues. Between the trimmed V and J ends, which lost 6 bases and 2 bases, there was a span of 7 bases. Germline V lookup: CDR1 ENHRY, CDR2 SYGVKD. In DNA, the CDR3 is TGTGCCATCAGGCGGGAACAAGAGACCCAGTACTTC. This translates into CAIRREQETQYF.

The chain carries TRBV18 and TRBJ1-2; D call uncertain. The CDR3 length is 14 residues. Trimming shortened V by 0 bases and J by 3 bases, and 8 bases separated the two germline ends. Germline lookup yields CDR1 KGHSH and CDR2 LQKENI. As DNA, the CDR3 is TGTGCCAGCTCACCACCGTCCCAGGACTATGGCTACACCTTC. Its translation: CASSPPSQDYGYTF.

The CDR3 nucleotides read TGTGCCAGCAGTGAAGTCAGGGTTTATAATTCACCCCTCCACTTT. Translation: CASSEVRVYNSPLHF. The V and J genes are TRBV2 and TRBJ1-6, with D possibly TRBD1 on 5 matching bases. The CDR3 sequence is 15 residues long. Looked up from germline, CDR1 is SNHLY and CDR2 is FYNNEI. Trimming removed 1 base at V and 4 bases at J, with 8 bases between.

The J gene is TRBJ1-2, the V gene TRBV6-5; D remains unclear. V was trimmed by 7 bases and J by 3 bases, leaving 12 bases between them. The CDR3 has 13 amino acids. CDR1 and CDR2 from the germline V gene are MNHEY and SVGAGI. The CDR3 reads CASTTGWDYGYTF. In DNA form, the CDR3 reads TGTGCCAGCACCACGGGTTGGGACTATGGCTACACCTTC.

V usage is TRBV5-1 and J usage is TRBJ2-7; 11 bases line up with TRBD1. This CDR3 comprises 15 residues. Unmatched junction bases numbered 6, after V lost 3 bases and J lost 4 bases. Germline V gives CDR1 SGHRS, CDR2 YFSETQ. The CDR3 DNA reads TGCGCCAGCAGCTATTGGACAGGGGGCGAGTACGAGCAGTACTTC. Its protein is CASSYWTGGEYEQYF. The full variable domain, completed using reference TRBV5-1 and TRBJ2-7, is KAGVTQTPRYLIKTRGQQVTLSCSPISGHRSVSWYQQTPGQGLQFLFEYFSETQRNKGNFPGRFSGRQFSNSRSEMNVSTLELGDSALYLCASSYWTGGEYEQYFGPGTRLTVT.

A few counts support this clone. The chain joins TRBV6-5 to TRBJ1-1; TRBD1 aligns across 9 bases. CDR3 size: 13 residues. V was clipped by 5 bases and J by 4 bases; unmatched bases: 2. From germline, CDR1 is MNHEY and CDR2 SVGAGI. CDR3 DNA sequence: TGTGCCAGCAGTAAGACAGGGGGCACTGAAGCTTTCTTT. Amino acids: CASSKTGGTEAFF.

The rearrangement uses TRBV2 and TRBJ1-4, with 7 bases aligning to TRBD1. CDR1 SNHLY and CDR2 FYNNEI come from the germline V gene. The J segment lost 0 bases and the V segment lost 8 bases, leaving 12 bases of the junction unmatched. This CDR3 spans 17 amino acids. This chain's CDR3 is CASRRGAGGSTNEKLFF. CDR3 DNA sequence: TGTGCCAGCCGGAGAGGGGCAGGGGGATCAACTAATGAAAAACTGTTTTTT. Variable domain in full (rest from reference TRBV2 and TRBJ1-4): EPEVTQTPSHQVTQMGQEVILRCVPISNHLYFYWYRQILGQKVEFLVSFYNNEISEKSEIFDDQFSVERPDGSNFTLKIRSTKLEDSAMYFCASRRGAGGSTNEKLFFGSGTQLSVL.

The J gene is TRBJ1-1, the V gene TRBV29-1; 7 bases line up with TRBD1. J lost 4 bases, V lost 3 bases, and 5 bases had no gene match. The length of the CDR3 is 13 residues. The V gene's germline CDR1 is SQVTM and CDR2 ANQGSEA. This chain's CDR3 is CSVDGQASTEAFF. CDR3 sequence (DNA): TGCAGCGTTGATGGACAGGCTAGCACTGAAGCTTTCTTT. The entire variable domain, with the rest obtained from reference TRBV29-1 and TRBJ1-1, is as follows: SAVISQKPSRDICQRGTSLTIQCQVDSQVTMMFWYRQQPGQSLTLIATANQGSEATYESGFVIDKFPISRPNLTFSTLTVSNMSPEDSSIYLCSVDGQASTEAFFGQGTRLTVV.

The rearrangement links TRBV30 to TRBJ2-7; possibly TRBD2 for D (7 bases). The CDR3 consists of 16 residues. In germline, CDR1 is GTSNPN, CDR2 SVGIG (reference sequence). The V end was cut by 2 bases, the J end by 1 base, with 18 bases between. CDR3: CAWSPRGGATSYEQYF. The CDR3, as DNA: TGTGCCTGGAGTCCTCGAGGGGGGGCGACGTCCTACGAGCAGTACTTC. The full variable domain, its missing parts supplied by reference TRBV30 and TRBJ2-7, is SQTIHQWPATLVQPVGSPLSLECTVEGTSNPNLYWYRQAAGRGLQLLFYSVGIGQISSEVPQNLSASRPQDRQFILSSKKLLLSDSGFYLCAWSPRGGATSYEQYFGPGTRLTVT.

The chain links TRBV19 to TRBJ2-5; D possibly corresponds to TRBD1 (6 bases). Germline V gene data show CDR1 as LNHDA and CDR2 as SQIVND (reference sequence). V lost 3 bases and J 1 base, leaving 12 bases between the germline ends. The CDR3 length is 15 residues. The CDR3: CASSITGTTQETQYF. CDR3 in DNA: TGTGCCAGTAGTATTACCGGGACAACCCAAGAGACCCAGTACTTC.

The chain is built from TRBV25-1 and TRBJ1-2; TRBD1 is a possible D gene (6 bases). Germline V lookup: CDR1 MGHDK, CDR2 SYGVNS. There are 13 residues in the CDR3. The V gene lost 5 bases and the J gene lost 2 bases, with 9 bases spanning the gap. The CDR3, as DNA: TGTGCCAGCAGTCGTGGACAGAACTATGGCTACACCTTC. Protein product: CASSRGQNYGYTF.

The rearrangement joins TRBV5-1 to TRBJ2-3; 10 bases agree with TRBD2. CDR3 length: 16 residues. V shed 3 bases, J shed 1 base, and the junction held 5 bases outside the gene matches. CDR1 is SGHRS, CDR2 YFSETQ, per germline. The CDR3 sequence: CASSSIAGGGTDTQYF. Written as DNA, the CDR3 is TGCGCCAGCAGCTCCATAGCGGGGGGTGGCACAGATACGCAGTATTTT.

V and J are TRBV7-2 and TRBJ1-2; no reliable D call. Deletions cut 5 bases from V and 4 bases from J, with 20 bases between. Germline V gene sequence: CDR1 SGHTA, CDR2 FQGNSA. The CDR3 runs to 16 residues. The CDR3 nucleotides read TGTGCCAGCAGCCCGGCCCCCGGTACAACAGTCTATGGCTACACCTTC. Its translation: CASSPAPGTTVYGYTF.

The genes are TRBV7-9 and TRBJ1-5, with 8 bases aligning to TRBD1. Germline V CDR1 and CDR2: SEHNR, FQNEAQ (reference sequence). The trim removed 4 bases at V and 6 bases at J, leaving 14 bases unmatched. CDR3 length: 17 amino acids. The CDR3 protein is CASSSVGQGIGVQPQHF. In DNA, the CDR3 is TGTGCCAGCAGCTCCGTCGGACAGGGAATCGGGGTTCAGCCCCAGCATTTT.

The CDR3 DNA reads TGTGCCAGCAACGAACTCGAGGGAAGACAAGAGACCCAGTACTTC. Translation gives CASNELEGRQETQYF. V is TRBV6-5 and J is TRBJ2-5, with D tentatively TRBD2 (5 bases). Germline V lookup: CDR1 MNHEY, CDR2 SVGAGI. V dropped 7 bases and J dropped 2 bases, with 17 bases sitting between them. CDR3 size: 15 residues.

This sequence joins TRBV4-3 and TRBJ2-3; 10 bases line up with TRBD1. Germline CDR1 is LGHNA and CDR2 is YSLEER. After removal of 6 bases from V and 1 base from J, the junction contained 4 bases not matched to a gene. The CDR3 spans 15 residues. The CDR3 sequence: CASSRTGGGTDTQYF. CDR3 DNA sequence: TGCGCCAGCAGTCGGACAGGGGGAGGCACAGATACGCAGTATTTT.

The chain couples TRBV7-2 to TRBJ2-7; D perhaps matches TRBD2 (5 bases). The CDR3 runs 13 residues. Trimming left V 5 bases short and J 3 bases short, with 11 bases between. Per the germline V gene, CDR1 is SGHTA and CDR2 is FQGNSA. DNA of the CDR3: TGTGCCAGCAGCCGCGAGGGCGGCTACGAGCAGTACTTC. As protein: CASSREGGYEQYF.

J is TRBJ1-2 and V is TRBV19; D is ambiguous. The CDR3 runs 12 residues. Trimming left V 9 bases short and J 3 bases short, with 11 bases between. Germline V gene data show CDR1 as LNHDA and CDR2 as SQIVND (reference sequence). The CDR3 DNA follows: TGTGCCAGCGCTGGGAGGTACTATGGCTACACCTTC. Its translation is CASAGRYYGYTF.

In nucleotides, the CDR3 is TGCGCCAGCAGCCAATGGGGACTAGCGGCAGATACGCAGTATTTT. It translates to CASSQWGLAADTQYF. V is TRBV4-3 and J is TRBJ2-3; 11 nucleotides agree with TRBD2. The CDR3 is 15 amino acids. V lost 2 bases and J lost 4; bases outside the gene matches: 2. The germline CDR1 and CDR2 sequences are LGHNA and YSLEER.

The J gene is TRBJ2-1, the V gene TRBV10-3; tentatively, D is TRBD2 (6 bases). V was cut by 8 bases and J by 0 bases, with 17 bases left in between. In germline, CDR1 is ENHRY, CDR2 SYGVKD. The CDR3 length is 16 residues. The CDR3, as DNA: TGTGCCATCCAGACTAGGGCAGGGAGCTCCTACAATGAGCAGTTCTTC. This gives the protein CAIQTRAGSSYNEQFF.

The chain recombines TRBV18 with TRBJ1-2; perhaps TRBD1 as D (6 bases). CDR1 KGHSH and CDR2 LQKENI come from the germline V gene. Between the trimmed V and J ends, which lost 1 base and 0 bases, there was a span of 21 bases. The CDR3 spans 19 residues. CDR3 nucleotides: TGTGCCAGCTCACCACTGGACAGATCGTTAATGGGGTCTAACTATGGCTACACCTTC. Translating it yields CASSPLDRSLMGSNYGYTF.

The gene calls are TRBV28 and TRBJ2-3, with 8 bases identical to TRBD1. Trimming took 3 bases from V and 6 from J; bases not matched to a gene: 14. This CDR3 is built from 17 residues. CDR1 is MDHEN, CDR2 SYDVKM, per germline. The CDR3 is CASSFVSTGVEGDTQYF. The DNA for the CDR3 is TGTGCCAGCAGTTTTGTGTCGACAGGGGTCGAAGGGGATACGCAGTATTTT.

V usage is TRBV7-2 and J usage is TRBJ1-2; TRBD1 might be the D (5 bases). The CDR3 totals 17 residues. CDR1 SGHTA and CDR2 FQGNSA come from the germline V gene. V was trimmed by 1 base and J by 2 bases, leaving 17 bases between them. In DNA form, the CDR3 reads TGTGCCAGCAGCTTAGGGCCCGGACAAACCGGGAACTATGGCTACACCTTC. Amino acids: CASSLGPGQTGNYGYTF.

The rearrangement joins TRBV3-1 (or the pseudogene TRBV3-2) to TRBJ1-3, with a tentative D call TRBD1 (6 bases). Trimming removed 2 bases from V and 2 bases from J, with 10 bases in between. Germline-derived CDR1 and CDR2 are LGHDT and YNNKEL (reference sequence). CDR3 length: 15 amino acids. CDR3 bases: TGTGCCAGCAGCCAATTGTCAGGGGCTGGAAACACCATATATTTT. Translating gives CASSQLSGAGNTIYF.

V gene TRBV12-5 combines with J gene TRBJ2-5; maybe TRBD1 (7 bases). This CDR3 region has 15 residues. Germline lookup yields CDR1 LGHNT and CDR2 FRNRAP. V lost 1 base and J lost 9, with 18 bases in between. As DNA, the CDR3 is TGTGCTAGTGGTTTGGGAGGGGACAGCAGGAGGGCCCAGTACTTC. Its protein is CASGLGGDSRRAQYF.

The chain has TRBV9 and TRBJ2-7, with TRBD2 as a possible D gene (5 bases). Trimming took 4 bases from V and 7 from J, leaving 15 bases between them. Germline V CDR1 and CDR2: SGDLS, YYNGEE. This CDR3 has 13 amino acids. CDR3 residues: CASSPGDPGEQYF. The CDR3 DNA sequence: TGTGCCAGCAGCCCTGGAGACCCGGGGGAGCAGTACTTC.

V gene TRBV14 combines with J gene TRBJ1-1; a possible D gene is TRBD1 (6 bases). Trimming removed 3 bases from V and 7 bases from J, with 12 bases in between. Germline assignment: CDR1 SGHDN and CDR2 FVKESK. The CDR3 is made up of 13 amino acids. The chain's CDR3 is CASSHDRKIEAFF. CDR3 in DNA: TGTGCCAGCAGCCACGACAGGAAGATTGAAGCTTTCTTT.